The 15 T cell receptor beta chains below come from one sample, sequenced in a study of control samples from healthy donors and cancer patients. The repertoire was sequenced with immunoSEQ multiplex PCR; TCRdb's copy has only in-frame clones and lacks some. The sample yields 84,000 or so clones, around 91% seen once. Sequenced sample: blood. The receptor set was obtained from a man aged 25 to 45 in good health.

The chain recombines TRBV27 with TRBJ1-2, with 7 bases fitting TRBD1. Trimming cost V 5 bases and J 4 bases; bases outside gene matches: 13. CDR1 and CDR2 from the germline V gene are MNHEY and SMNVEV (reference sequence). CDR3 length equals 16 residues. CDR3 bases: TGTGCCAGCAGTGGGCCCACAGGGGTATCTGGCTATGGCTACACCTTC. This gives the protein CASSGPTGVSGYGYTF.

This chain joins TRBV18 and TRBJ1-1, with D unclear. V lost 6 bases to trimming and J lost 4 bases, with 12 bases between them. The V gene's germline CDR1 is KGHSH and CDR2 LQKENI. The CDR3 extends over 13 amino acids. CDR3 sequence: CASSPEPRTEAFF. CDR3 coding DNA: TGTGCCAGCTCGCCGGAGCCTCGCACTGAAGCTTTCTTT. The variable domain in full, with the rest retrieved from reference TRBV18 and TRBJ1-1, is NAGVMQNPRHLVRRRGQEARLRCSPMKGHSHVYWYRQLPEEGLKFMVYLQKENIIDESGMPKERFSAEFPKEGPSILRIQQVVRGDSAAYFCASSPEPRTEAFFGQGTRLTVV.

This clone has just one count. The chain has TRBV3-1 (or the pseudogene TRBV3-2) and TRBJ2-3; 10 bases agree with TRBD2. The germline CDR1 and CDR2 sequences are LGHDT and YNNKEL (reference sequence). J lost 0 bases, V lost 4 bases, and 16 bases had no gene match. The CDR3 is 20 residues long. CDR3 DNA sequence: TGTGCCAGCAGCCCCCGACCGGTAGCGGGGGGTCCAAGAAGCACAGATACGCAGTATTTT. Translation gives CASSPRPVAGGPRSTDTQYF.

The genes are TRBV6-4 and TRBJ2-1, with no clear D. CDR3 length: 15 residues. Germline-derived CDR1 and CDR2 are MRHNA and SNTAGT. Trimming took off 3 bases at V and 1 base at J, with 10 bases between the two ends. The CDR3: CASSEDVSSYNEQFF. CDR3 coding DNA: TGTGCCAGCAGTGAAGACGTCTCTTCCTACAATGAGCAGTTCTTC.

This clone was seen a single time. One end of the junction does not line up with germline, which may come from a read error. CDR3 region: CASNLGGTEAFF. The CDR3 bases are TGTGCCAGCAACTTGGGGGGAACTGAAGCTTTCTTT. The chain combines TRBV5-8 with TRBJ1-1, with D maybe TRBD1 (5 bases). The germline gives CDR1 SGHTS, CDR2 YDEGEE. The CDR3 totals 12 residues.

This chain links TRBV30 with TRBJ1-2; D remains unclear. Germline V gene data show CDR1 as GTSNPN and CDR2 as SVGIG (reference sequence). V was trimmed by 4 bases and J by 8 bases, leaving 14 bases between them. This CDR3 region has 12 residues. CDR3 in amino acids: CAWTVNSDGYTF. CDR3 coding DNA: TGTGCCTGGACAGTGAATTCGGACGGCTACACCTTC.

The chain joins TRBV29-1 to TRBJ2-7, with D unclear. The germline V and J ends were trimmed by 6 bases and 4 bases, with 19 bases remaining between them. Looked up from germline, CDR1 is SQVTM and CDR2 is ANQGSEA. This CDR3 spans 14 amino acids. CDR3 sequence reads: CSVAPQQGPYEQYF. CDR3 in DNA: TGCAGCGTGGCACCCCAACAAGGCCCATACGAGCAGTACTTC.

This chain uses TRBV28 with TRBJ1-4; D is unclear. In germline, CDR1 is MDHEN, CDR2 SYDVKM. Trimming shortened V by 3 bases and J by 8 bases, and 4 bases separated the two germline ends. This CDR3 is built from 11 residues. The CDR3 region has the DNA TGTGCCAGCAGTTTCAGAGAAAAACTGTTTTTT. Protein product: CASSFREKLFF.

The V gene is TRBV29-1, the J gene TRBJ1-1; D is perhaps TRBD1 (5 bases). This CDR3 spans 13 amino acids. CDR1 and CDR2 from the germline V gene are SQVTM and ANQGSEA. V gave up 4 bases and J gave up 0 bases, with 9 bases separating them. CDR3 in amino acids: CSVVVRVNTEAFF. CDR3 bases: TGCAGCGTTGTTGTCAGGGTGAACACTGAAGCTTTCTTT. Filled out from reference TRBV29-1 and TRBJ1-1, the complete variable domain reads SAVISQKPSRDICQRGTSLTIQCQVDSQVTMMFWYRQQPGQSLTLIATANQGSEATYESGFVIDKFPISRPNLTFSTLTVSNMSPEDSSIYLCSVVVRVNTEAFFGQGTRLTVV.

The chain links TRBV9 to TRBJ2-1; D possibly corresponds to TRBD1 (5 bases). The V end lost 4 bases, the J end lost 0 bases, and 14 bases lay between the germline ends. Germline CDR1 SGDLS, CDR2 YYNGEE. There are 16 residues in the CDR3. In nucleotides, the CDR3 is TGTGCCAGCAGCCACTCGACAGTTTACTCCTACAATGAGCAGTTCTTC. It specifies CASSHSTVYSYNEQFF.

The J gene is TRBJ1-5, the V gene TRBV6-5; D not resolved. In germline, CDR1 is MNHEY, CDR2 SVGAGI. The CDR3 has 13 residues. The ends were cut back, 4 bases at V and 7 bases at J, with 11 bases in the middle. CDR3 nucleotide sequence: TGTGCCAGCAGTTGGAGGGTGCAACAGCCCCAGCATTTT. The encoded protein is CASSWRVQQPQHF.

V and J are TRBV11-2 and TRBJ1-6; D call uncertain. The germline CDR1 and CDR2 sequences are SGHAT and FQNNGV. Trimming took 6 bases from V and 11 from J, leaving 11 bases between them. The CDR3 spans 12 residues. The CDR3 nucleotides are TGTGCCAGCAGGGATGGCCCGGCACCCCTCCACTTT. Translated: CASRDGPAPLHF.

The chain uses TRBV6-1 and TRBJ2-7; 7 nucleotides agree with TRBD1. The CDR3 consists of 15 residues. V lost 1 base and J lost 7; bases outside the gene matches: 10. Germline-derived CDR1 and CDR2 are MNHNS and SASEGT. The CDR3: CASSEGDREWREQYF. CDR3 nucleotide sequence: TGTGCCAGCAGTGAAGGAGACAGGGAGTGGCGGGAGCAGTACTTC.

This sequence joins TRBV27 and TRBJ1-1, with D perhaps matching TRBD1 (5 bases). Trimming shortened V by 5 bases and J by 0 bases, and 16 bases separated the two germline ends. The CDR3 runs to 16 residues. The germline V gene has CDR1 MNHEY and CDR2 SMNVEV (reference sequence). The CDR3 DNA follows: TGTGCCAGCAGTGGCCTCGGACGGGGGGTGAACACTGAAGCTTTCTTT. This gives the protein CASSGLGRGVNTEAFF.

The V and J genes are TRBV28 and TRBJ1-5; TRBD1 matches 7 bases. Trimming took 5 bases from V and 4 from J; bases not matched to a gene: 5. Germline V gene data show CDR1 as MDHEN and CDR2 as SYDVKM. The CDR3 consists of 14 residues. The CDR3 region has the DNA TGTGCCAGCAGTCCGGGACAGCGTAATCAGCCCCAGCATTTT. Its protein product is CASSPGQRNQPQHF.